This TCR beta chain is drawn from a study of cytomegalovirus exposure and HLA in healthy donors. The J segment lost 9 bases and the V segment lost 3 bases, leaving 11 bases of the junction unmatched. The germline CDR1 and CDR2 sequences are MGHRA and YSYEKL. The CDR3 is 15 amino acids. With 60 Vbeta and 13 Jbeta primers, the PCR was carried out. Measured with immunoSEQ multiplex PCR; TCRdb has only the in-frame clones, and not every one. The sample comprises around 130,000 clones, about 82% of which are singletons, and about 1% rests with the top ten. The sequenced sample consisted of PBMCs. This sequence joins TRBV4-1 and TRBJ2-1; the match to TRBD2 covers 7 bases. This receptor was identified in a boy aged 5-17 years in good health and CMV-seronegative. Written as DNA, the CDR3 is TGCGCCAGCAGCCATCACCCCTTGCTAGCGGCTGAGCAGTTCTTC. Protein: CASSHHPLLAAEQFF.